The 28 T cell receptor beta chains below were found in one sample sequenced in a study of metastatic and nonmetastatic thyroid tumors. Patients were all untreated before their thyroid surgery. TCRdb reanalyzed the PCR reads with MiXCR. The repertoire has some 55,000 clones, just under 30% of them found once; the top ten carry roughly 15%. What was sequenced was blood. Every receptor here comes from a female donor with papillary thyroid cancer or a benign thyroid nodule (not recorded which). Some clones in this sample may be carry-over from other donors' samples.

This clone was observed a few times. This sample also contains other DNA sequences that code for the same CDR3. The chain has TRBV4-1 and TRBJ2-1, with 14 nucleotides matching TRBD2. CDR3 size: 15 residues. V shed 3 bases and J 5 bases; nucleotides not matched to a gene: 0. The V gene's germline CDR1 is MGHRA and CDR2 YSYEKL. The CDR3 here is CASSQGLAGDNEQFF. In DNA form, the CDR3 reads TGCGCCAGCAGCCAGGGACTAGCGGGGGACAATGAGCAGTTCTTC.

CDR3 DNA sequence: TGTGCCAGCATCACGGTCGGCGGCTACACCTTC. Protein product: CASITVGGYTF. The V call is TRBV2, the J call TRBJ1-2; D is ambiguous. This CDR3 is 11 amino acids long. V was trimmed by 7 bases and J by 8 bases, leaving 11 bases between them. Germline V gene data show CDR1 as SNHLY and CDR2 as FYNNEI. Full variable domain (missing parts from reference TRBV2 and TRBJ1-2): EPEVTQTPSHQVTQMGQEVILRCVPISNHLYFYWYRQILGQKVEFLVSFYNNEISEKSEIFDDQFSVERPDGSNFTLKIRSTKLEDSAMYFCASITVGGYTFGSGTRLTVV.

The CDR3 DNA follows: TGTGCCAGTAGTATGACTAGCGGGGGATACACCGGGGAGCTGTTTTTT. Its protein is CASSMTSGGYTGELFF. The chain is built from TRBV19 and TRBJ2-2, with 12 nucleotides matching TRBD2. The length of the CDR3 is 16 residues. J was trimmed by 3 bases and V by 3 bases; bases with no gene match: 2. Germline CDR1 LNHDA, CDR2 SQIVND (reference sequence).

This clone was picked up a small number of times. Here the CDR3 DNA reads TGTGCCAGCAGTTACACCGGGACAGGGGGTTCACCCCTCCACTTT. This codes for CASSYTGTGGSPLHF. The genes are TRBV6-5 and TRBJ1-6; the match to TRBD1 covers 11 bases. Looked up from germline, CDR1 is MNHEY and CDR2 is SVGAGI. The CDR3 is 15 residues long. The J segment lost 9 bases and the V segment lost 2 bases, leaving 3 bases of the junction unmatched.

The rearrangement uses TRBV5-4 and TRBJ2-1; no definite D call. The V gene's germline CDR1 is SGHNT and CDR2 YYREEE (reference sequence). The CDR3 sequence is 12 residues long. V dropped 0 bases and J dropped 7 bases, with 5 bases sitting between them. The CDR3 reads CASSLGQNEQFF. CDR3 in DNA: TGTGCCAGCAGCTTGGGGCAAAATGAGCAGTTCTTC. The full variable domain, in which reference TRBV5-4 and TRBJ2-1 provide the parts outside the CDR3, is ETGVTQSPTHLIKTRGQQVTLRCSSQSGHNTVSWYQQALGQGPQFIFQYYREEENGRGNFPPRFSGLQFPNYSSELNVNALELDDSALYLCASSLGQNEQFFGPGTRLTVL.

This clone appeared once. The junction departs from germline at one end; a sequencing error may be responsible. The V call is TRBV10-3, the J call TRBJ1-1; D gene ambiguous. The germline CDR1 and CDR2 sequences are ENHRY and SYGVKD. The CDR3 sequence is 13 residues long. The DNA of the CDR3 is TGTGCCATCAGTGCGCAAGCGGAGACTGCAGCTTTCTTT. Translated: CAISAQAETAAFF.

The V and J genes are TRBV6-6 and TRBJ1-2, with TRBD1 as a possible D gene (5 bases). V shed 0 bases and J shed 4 bases, with 15 bases lying between them. The CDR3 consists of 16 residues. Per germline, CDR1 MNHNY and CDR2 SVGAGI (reference sequence). The CDR3: CASSYSIQEPTYGYTF. Here the CDR3 DNA reads TGTGCCAGCAGTTACTCGATACAGGAACCAACCTATGGCTACACCTTC.

The V and J genes are TRBV6-1 and TRBJ1-1, with 8 nucleotides matching TRBD1. The junction had 8 bases not matched to a gene; V was cut back by 5 bases and J by 3 bases. This CDR3 comprises 15 residues. Per the germline V gene, CDR1 is MNHNS and CDR2 is SASEGT. The CDR3 DNA reads as TGTGCCAGCAGTACGGACAGGGCGCGGTACACTGAAGCTTTCTTT. Protein sequence: CASSTDRARYTEAFF.

This clone was picked up a small number of times. The chain carries TRBV10-3 and TRBJ1-1; TRBD1 agrees at 7 bases. Germline CDR1 ENHRY, CDR2 SYGVKD. The CDR3 totals 15 residues. Trimming took 8 bases from V and 0 from J; bases not matched to a gene: 9. The CDR3 bases are TGTGCCATCTTCCAGGGGACAGTTTTGAACACTGAAGCTTTCTTT. Translation: CAIFQGTVLNTEAFF.

This clone was observed at least ten times. V usage is TRBV2 and J usage is TRBJ2-3; D is possibly TRBD2 (5 bases). This CDR3 is 10 amino acids long. Trimming took off 8 bases at V and 5 bases at J, with 5 bases between the two ends. The V gene's germline CDR1 is SNHLY and CDR2 FYNNEI. Written as DNA, the CDR3 is TGTGCCAGCCGGGGAGATACGCAGTATTTT. As protein: CASRGDTQYF.

In this sample, this clone turned up a few times. The germline gene is not matched at one end of the junction; a read error may be the cause. This sequence joins TRBV24-1 and TRBJ2-1; TRBD1 aligns across 8 bases. The CDR3 extends over 16 amino acids. Germline V gives CDR1 KGHDR, CDR2 SFDVKD. The CDR3 loop is CATSDLLGQDYNEQFF. For the CDR3, the DNA is TGTGCCACCAGTGATTTATTGGGACAGGACTACAATGAGCAGTTCTTT.

In this sample, this clone turned up a few times. This chain uses TRBV6-1 with TRBJ2-1; 7 bases match TRBD2. This CDR3 has 14 residues. V trimming: 5 bases; J trimming: 1 base; junction bases outside the gene matches: 2. CDR1 is MNHNS, CDR2 SASEGT, per germline. CDR3 amino acids: CASSQRESYNEQFF. The CDR3 DNA reads as TGTGCCAGCAGTCAGCGGGAATCCTACAATGAGCAGTTCTTC.

This rearrangement joins TRBV6-1 to TRBJ1-5; D ambiguous. The CDR3 runs to 14 residues. Trimming shortened V by 3 bases and J by 2 bases, and 8 bases separated the two germline ends. Germline V gives CDR1 MNHNS, CDR2 SASEGT. CDR3 DNA: TGTGCCAGCAGTGACGTCGCGGGCAATCAGCCCCAGCATTTT. Residues: CASSDVAGNQPQHF.

This clone appeared a few times. V gene TRBV6-2 or TRBV6-3 combines with J gene TRBJ1-6; D possibly corresponds to TRBD1 (6 bases). Trimming took 2 bases from V and 6 from J, leaving 11 bases between them. The CDR3 length is 15 residues. Germline V gene lookup returns CDR1 MNHEY and CDR2 SVGEGT. CDR3 bases: TGTGCCAGCAGTTACGAGGACAGTACTAATTCACCCCTCCACTTT. It translates to CASSYEDSTNSPLHF.

This clone was picked up many times. The chain uses TRBV29-1 and TRBJ2-1; 12 bases are a match to TRBD2. CDR1 SQVTM and CDR2 ANQGSEA come from the germline V gene. CDR3 size: 16 residues. V was pared by 0 bases and J by 9 bases, with 9 bases of the junction left unmatched. The CDR3 DNA reads as TGCAGCGTTGAAGAAACTCTAGCGGGAGGGCCCGGTGAGCAGTTCTTC. Protein sequence: CSVEETLAGGPGEQFF.

This chain links TRBV15 with TRBJ1-1, with 7 nucleotides matching TRBD1. The V gene end was trimmed by 5 bases and the J gene end by 6 bases; junction bases not matched to a gene: 18. Per germline, CDR1 LNHNV and CDR2 YYDKDF (reference sequence). This CDR3 contains 17 residues. CDR3 protein: CATSGQDSLRLVAEAFF. The CDR3 DNA is TGTGCCACCAGCGGACAGGACAGTCTGAGATTAGTCGCTGAAGCTTTCTTT.

A word on this clone: One base away lies a much larger clone, so this may be a sequencing read error. The chain recombines TRBV28 with TRBJ1-5; D perhaps matches TRBD1 (7 bases). The tail of the sequence fits TRBJ2-3 better, so the J call may be wrong. The germline V gene has CDR1 MDHEN and CDR2 SYDVKM. CDR3 size: 14 residues. In nucleotides, the CDR3 is TGTGCCAGCAGCCCCACAGGGGAGGCTCAGCCCCAGTATTTT. Translation: CASSPTGEAQPQYF.

This chain uses TRBV2 with TRBJ2-7; 7 positions match TRBD1. The J segment lost 0 bases and the V segment lost 6 bases, leaving 11 bases of the junction unmatched. Germline assignment: CDR1 SNHLY and CDR2 FYNNEI. CDR3 length equals 16 residues. The CDR3 coding sequence is TGTGCCAGCAGGGGGTTGGGACAGATAAGCTCCTACGAGCAGTACTTC. As protein: CASRGLGQISSYEQYF.

The V and J genes are TRBV2 and TRBJ2-5; 8 nucleotides line up with TRBD1. This CDR3 contains 14 residues. The germline V gene has CDR1 SNHLY and CDR2 FYNNEI. V lost 4 bases to trimming and J lost 8 bases; unmatched junction nucleotides: 9. This CDR3 reads CASSGGQEGPTQYF. CDR3 nucleotides: TGTGCCAGCAGTGGGGGACAGGAGGGTCCAACCCAGTACTTC.

V is TRBV5-1 and J is TRBJ2-7, with 10 bases lining up with TRBD1. V was pared by 4 bases and J by 2 bases, with 3 bases of the junction left unmatched. This CDR3 has 14 amino acids. Germline V lookup: CDR1 SGHRS, CDR2 YFSETQ. In DNA, the CDR3 is TGCGCCAGCAGCGGGGGACAGGGGACCTACGAGCAGTACTTC. It is translated as CASSGGQGTYEQYF.

The chain recombines TRBV18 with TRBJ1-5, with D maybe TRBD1 (5 bases). CDR1 and CDR2 (germline): KGHSH, LQKENI. This CDR3 is built from 14 residues. Trimming removed 5 bases at V and 6 bases at J, with 14 bases between. CDR3 region: CASSSIQGGQPQHF. The CDR3, as DNA: TGTGCCAGCTCATCAATCCAGGGTGGTCAGCCCCAGCATTTT.

J is TRBJ2-1 and V is TRBV20-1; 7 bases are shared with TRBD2. J gave up 7 bases and V 0 bases, and 9 bases lay outside the gene matches. The CDR3 consists of 15 residues. In germline, CDR1 is DFQATT, CDR2 SNEGSKA (reference sequence). Written as DNA, the CDR3 is TGCAGTGCTAGAGATCGGGTGGGAGGGCTAAATGAGCAGTTCTTC. It encodes CSARDRVGGLNEQFF.

This clone was detected once. The CDR3 loop is CSAPHGVAGGVYEQYF. Written as DNA, the CDR3 is TGCAGTGCCCCCCACGGGGTGGCGGGAGGGGTATACGAGCAGTACTTC. This chain links TRBV20-1 with TRBJ2-7, with TRBD2 matching over 9 bases. Per the germline V gene, CDR1 is DFQATT and CDR2 is SNEGSKA (reference sequence). The CDR3 length is 16 residues. V lost 6 bases and J lost 4; bases outside the gene matches: 16.

The V gene is TRBV30, the J gene TRBJ1-1; D is undetermined. Germline CDR1 GTSNPN, CDR2 SVGIG (reference sequence). The CDR3 runs to 12 residues. Trimming cost V 4 bases and J 4 bases, with 10 bases left between them. The CDR3, as DNA: TGTGCCTGGACCGTGGGTGGCACTGAAGCTTTCTTT. The encoded protein is CAWTVGGTEAFF.

This clone was counted a few times. The rearrangement joins TRBV5-1 to TRBJ2-7, with 8 bases that match TRBD1. The CDR3 covers 13 residues. Germline-derived CDR1 and CDR2 are SGHRS and YFSETQ. Trimming took 0 bases from V and 4 from J; bases not matched to a gene: 0. The CDR3 coding sequence is TGCGCCAGCAGCTTGGACAGGGGGTACGAGCAGTACTTC. It codes for CASSLDRGYEQYF.

The chain uses TRBV19 and TRBJ1-3; TRBD1 matches 8 bases. Germline lookup yields CDR1 LNHDA and CDR2 SQIVND (reference sequence). With V trimmed by 6 bases and J by 1 base, 5 bases remained unmatched. The CDR3 is 15 residues long. For the CDR3, the DNA is TGTGCCAGTAGCACAACAGGGGGATCTGGAAACACCATATATTTT. Its protein is CASSTTGGSGNTIYF.

This sequence joins TRBV12-3 or TRBV12-4 and TRBJ1-5, with 8 bases matching TRBD1. This CDR3 is 14 amino acids long. V dropped 3 bases and J dropped 6; count of bases not matched to a gene: 4. Here the CDR3 reads CASSLTGAAQPQHF. The CDR3 DNA follows: TGTGCCAGCAGTTTGACAGGGGCGGCTCAGCCCCAGCATTTT.

V and J are TRBV5-4 and TRBJ2-3; 11 nucleotides agree with TRBD2. CDR3 length equals 18 residues. V shed 0 bases, J shed 2 bases, and the junction held 8 bases outside the gene matches. Germline-derived CDR1 and CDR2 are SGHNT and YYREEE (reference sequence). CDR3 loop: CASSLEGPSGGFTDTQYF. The CDR3 DNA sequence: TGTGCCAGCAGCTTGGAGGGGCCTAGCGGGGGGTTCACAGATACGCAGTATTTT.